This TCR beta chain appears in the sequencing data of a study of T cell responses to AZD1222 COVID-19 vaccine (dated by TCRdb to 2020 to 2022). The study in broad terms: TCR sequencing covered more than 230 trial participants: about 210 given two doses of AZD1222 and around 26 given two doses of MenACWY control vaccine. Enrollment into the trials was organized by age into subgroups of 18-55, 56-69 and 70-plus years, and those subgroups contained around 150, 28 and 57 TCR-sequenced participants, respectively.

Comment on this clone: It lacks a known antigen. Qualities for individual bases were not recorded, and no much larger clone is one base off.

V trim: 5 bases; J trim: 1 base; unmatched bases: 9. Its CDR3 holds 18 amino acids, cysteine through phenylalanine. The DNA shown is the 54-base CDR3, in frame from base 1. CDR1 and CDR2, per the germline V gene, are LGHNA and YSLEER. Read against the paper, the sample's time point label means: about 28 days (+/-7) after the second vaccine dose. AZD1222 recipients given second doses at about 4 weeks or at about 12 weeks were pooled, since spike-specific TCR depth and breadth were not found to differ between the two schedules. Vaccinee samples came from UK trials COV001 and COV002, including a single-blind randomized controlled phase 2/3 trial of AZD1222 (ChAdOx1 nCoV-19) in healthy adults. For TCRbeta chain sequencing, PBMC samples from trial participants were taken at day 0 and at day 28 after the second dose. What the research found in general, with its limitations: Conclusions about previously exposed vaccinees were limited because only a handful of AZD1222 recipients were SARS-CoV-2 seropositive at baseline. The 56-69-year group was small, and its depth increase did not reach significance, likely because of low power. A significant rise in spike-specific TCR breadth and depth was observed after two AZD1222 doses relative to day 0 and relative to MenACWY recipients. The vaccine-associated CD4 TCRs covered the entire spike protein, and the dominant responses fell in regions 160-218 and 743-854. Participants were mostly white British, with more females than males. The authors suggested clonal diversity may have been underestimated. Because no day 14 peak-response samples were available, the repertoires could be characterized only after the peak T cell response. Reportedly, close to half of the unique spike-specific TCRs recognized epitopes lying outside the regions that are mutated in the B.1.351 and B.1.1.7 variants.

The CDR3 regions of human TCRbeta chains were analyzed by immunosequencing. The published analysis was carried out like this. Repertoire TCRs were matched against a reference library of SARS-CoV-2-specific TCRs generated with the MIRA antigen-specificity platform. Breadth was defined as the fraction of unique TCRs that were SARS-CoV-2-associated, and depth was defined as the fraction of total T cells that were SARS-CoV-2-associated. Using the MIRA data, each spike-specific TCR was mapped to the spike region that the TCR reacts to and placed in a CD4 or CD8 class. Log10-transformed breadth and depth values were compared by one-way ANOVA with Sidak's multiple comparisons tests. TCRdb carries this immuneACCESS record with in-frame sequences only. Its versions omit some clonotypes, under half of them owing to an unresolved V gene in the studies checked, with the rest unexplained. The V and J calls and clone size are taken from that table; D and trimming were inferred from the DNA. This sample comprises around 99,000 clones, about nine tenths of them detected only once. 8% to 9.5% of the sample is held by the ten biggest clonotypes.

The starting material was peripheral blood, obtained 28 days after the second AZD1222 dose. In this chain, TRBV4-3 is recombined with TRBJ2-2; 11 of the junction bases match TRBD2. This receptor was taken from an adult who received the AZD1222 COVID-19 vaccine. The nucleotide sequence is TGCGCCAGCAGCTATAAATTTGGACTAGCGGGGAACACCGGGGAGCTGTTTTTT. The translation is CASSYKFGLAGNTGELFF.